The 7 T cell receptor beta chains in this list originate from one sample, sequenced in a study of T cell repertoires in ileal Crohn's disease. The time point denotes: neoterminal ileum biopsy at postoperative endoscopy, about 6 months after surgery. Sequenced by immunoSEQ multiplex PCR; TCRdb stores in-frame clones only, minus some. This table holds about 3,900 clones, approximately 81% found once. Input material: ileal tissue. The receptors were sampled from an adult with Crohn's disease.

The rearrangement uses TRBV6-5 and TRBJ2-1, with D tentatively TRBD1 (6 bases). This CDR3 contains 15 residues. Between the trimmed V and J ends, which lost 7 bases and 4 bases, there was a span of 17 bases. The germline V gene encodes CDR1 MNHEY and CDR2 SVGAGI. The CDR3 nucleotides are TGTGCCAGCAACACATACAGGACAGTTTACAATGAGCAGTTCTTC. Residues: CASNTYRTVYNEQFF.

V is TRBV5-1 and J is TRBJ1-4, with D tentatively TRBD1 (5 bases). V was cut by 0 bases and J by 8 bases, with 17 bases left in between. The CDR3 contains 16 residues. Germline values: CDR1 SGHRS, CDR2 YFSETQ. CDR3 DNA sequence: TGCGCCAGCAGCTTGGAGGGGCTTATTTTAGGGGAAAAACTGTTTTTT. Its translation is CASSLEGLILGEKLFF.

This clone has a handful of counts. This chain joins TRBV30 and TRBJ1-6; tentative D call: TRBD1 (5 bases). The CDR3 has 15 residues. Trimming pared 2 bases from V and 0 bases from J, leaving 8 bases between. Germline V gene data show CDR1 as GTSNPN and CDR2 as SVGIG (reference sequence). The CDR3 reads CAWSQGSSYNSPLHF. For the CDR3, the DNA is TGTGCCTGGAGTCAGGGCAGCTCCTATAATTCACCCCTCCACTTT.

The chain couples TRBV14 to TRBJ2-3, with 8 positions matching TRBD2. Germline lookup yields CDR1 SGHDN and CDR2 FVKESK. CDR3 length: 13 residues. With V trimmed by 0 bases and J by 10 bases, 3 bases remained unmatched. The CDR3 nucleotides are TGTGCCAGCAGCCAAGACCGGGGGGGCTCGCAGTATTTT. This translates into CASSQDRGGSQYF.

This clone was observed once. V usage is TRBV19 and J usage is TRBJ2-6, with D perhaps matching TRBD1 (5 bases). The V gene's germline CDR1 is LNHDA and CDR2 SQIVND (reference sequence). Trimming took 3 bases from V and 0 from J, leaving 15 bases between them. CDR3 size: 18 residues. The CDR3 protein is CASSIRAGGTSGANVLTF. CDR3 DNA: TGTGCCAGTAGTATCAGGGCAGGCGGCACCTCTGGGGCCAACGTCCTGACTTTC. Full variable domain (outside the CDR3, taken from reference TRBV19 and TRBJ2-6): DGGITQSPKYLFRKEGQNVTLSCEQNLNHDAMYWYRQDPGQGLRLIYYSQIVNDFQKGDIAEGYSVSREKKESFPLTVTSAQKNPTAFYLCASSIRAGGTSGANVLTFGAGSRLTVL.

The chain is built from TRBV4-3 and TRBJ2-7, with TRBD2 identical over 8 bases. V was clipped by 1 base and J by 3 bases; unmatched bases: 5. This CDR3 is built from 15 residues. Germline CDR1 reads LGHNA; CDR2 reads YSLEER. The chain's CDR3 is CASSQVRGGFYEQYF. For the CDR3, the DNA is TGCGCCAGCAGCCAAGTGCGCGGGGGGTTCTACGAGCAGTACTTC.

This clone was counted only a few times. The chain couples TRBV10-1 to TRBJ1-1, with no clear D. Trimming took 6 bases from V and 2 from J, leaving 10 bases between them. Per germline, CDR1 WNHNN and CDR2 SYGVQD (reference sequence). The CDR3 is 13 residues long. CDR3 amino acids: CASRGRTNTEAFF. The CDR3 region has the DNA TGCGCCAGCAGGGGCAGAACCAACACTGAAGCTTTCTTT.